This T cell receptor (beta chain) is drawn from a study of blood T cell repertoires in COVID-19. Study summary: The United States, Italy and Spain provided the acute and convalescent COVID-19 samples. Nucleic acid was either cDNA or gDNA, and it came from T cells, B-cell-depleted T cells, or PBMCs.

Per the original methods: Amplification with reference gene primers provided the estimates of nucleated cell counts. Repertoires were generated with immunoSEQ multiplex PCR, while TCRdb's copy carries only in-frame clones and drops some. Clone size and the V and J calls come from that table; the DNA yielded D and trimming. The sample carries around 98,000 clones, 82% recorded once. There are 11 residues in the CDR3. Germline CDR1 and CDR2: LGHDT and YNNKEL (reference sequence). Trimming left V 5 bases short and J 7 bases short, with 8 bases between. Sequencing was performed on peripheral blood. The clonotype originates from a man in his 70s with active or convalescent COVID-19. This sequence joins TRBV3-1 (or the pseudogene TRBV3-2) and TRBJ1-2; D uncertain. The CDR3 coding sequence is TGTGCCAGCAGCTACAGCTCTGGCTACACCTTC. It is translated as CASSYSSGYTF.